Listed below are T cell receptor beta chains from one sample, sequenced in a study of blood T cells in healthy people across ages. TCRdb reprocessed the 5' RACE reads with MiXCR, giving one entry per CDR3 protein. The sample has about 800,000 distinct CDR3 sequences, more than 20% seen once. The same specimen was also included in a second study, on T cells of mothers and their children.

The sample was blood. These receptors originate from a boy younger than 18 in good health. CDR3s include the opening cysteine and the closing phenylalanine or tryptophan. A D gene is named only where the DNA matches it firmly. Clone sizes are given selectively: once, few, many, or a class where the clone is expanded.

d_call: TRBD2
clone_size: few
v_call: TRBV5-1
j_call: TRBJ2-7
cdr3_aa: CASSLGLAGGPRIAEQYF
cdr3_nt: TGCGCCAGCAGCTTGGGACTAGCGGGAGGGCCTCGAATTGCCGAGCAGTACTTC

d_call: TRBD2
clone_size: -
v_call: TRBV9
j_call: TRBJ2-1
cdr3_aa: CASSPRASGEVLF
cdr3_nt: TGTGCCAGCAGCCCTCGAGCTAGCGGGGAGGTACTCTTC

d_call: -
clone_size: few
v_call: TRBV2
j_call: TRBJ2-5
cdr3_aa: CASSPGPMRETQYF
cdr3_nt: TGTGCCAGCAGTCCCGGGCCCATGAGAGAGACCCAGTACTTC

d_call: -
clone_size: -
v_call: TRBV27
j_call: TRBJ1-5
cdr3_aa: CASSSPGSNQPQHF
cdr3_nt: TGTGCCAGCAGTTCACCCGGGAGCAATCAGCCCCAGCATTTT

d_call: TRBD2
clone_size: -
v_call: TRBV9
j_call: TRBJ2-3
cdr3_aa: CASSAGLAAVTDTQYF
cdr3_nt: TGTGCCAGCAGCGCTGGACTAGCAGCAGTGACAGATACGCAGTATTTT

d_call: TRBD1
clone_size: few
v_call: TRBV7-2
j_call: TRBJ2-7
cdr3_aa: CASSRWTGGLYEQYF
cdr3_nt: TGTGCCAGCAGCCGATGGACAGGGGGCCTCTACGAGCAGTACTTC

d_call: -
clone_size: -
v_call: TRBV3-1
j_call: TRBJ2-6
cdr3_aa: CASTSWGRSSGANVLTF
cdr3_nt: TGTGCCAGCACCTCGTGGGGCAGGAGCTCTGGGGCCAACGTCCTGACTTTC

d_call: -
clone_size: -
v_call: TRBV7-9
j_call: TRBJ1-5
cdr3_aa: CASSLRRPSNQPQHF
cdr3_nt: TGTGCCAGCAGCTTAAGGCGGCCTAGCAATCAGCCCCAGCATTTT

d_call: -
clone_size: few
v_call: TRBV27
j_call: TRBJ2-2
cdr3_aa: CASSPYLEQGNTGELFF
cdr3_nt: TGTGCCAGCAGTCCCTATTTAGAGCAGGGGAACACCGGGGAGCTGTTTTTT

d_call: TRBD1
clone_size: -
v_call: TRBV29-1
j_call: TRBJ2-1
cdr3_aa: CSVNSGGYNEQFF
cdr3_nt: TGCAGCGTTAATTCAGGGGGTTACAATGAGCAGTTCTTC

d_call: -
clone_size: -
v_call: TRBV5-6
j_call: TRBJ2-5
cdr3_aa: CASSFSRELNQETQYF
cdr3_nt: TGTGCCAGCAGCTTCAGCCGGGAGCTCAACCAAGAGACCCAGTACTTC

d_call: -
clone_size: -
v_call: TRBV5-1
j_call: TRBJ2-5
cdr3_aa: CAGSLLEQETQYF
cdr3_nt: TGCGCCGGCAGCTTGTTGGAACAAGAGACCCAGTACTTC

d_call: TRBD1
clone_size: many
v_call: TRBV7-2
j_call: TRBJ1-4
cdr3_aa: CASSARQGANEKLFF
cdr3_nt: TGTGCCAGCAGCGCCAGACAGGGGGCTAATGAAAAACTGTTTTTT

d_call: TRBD2
clone_size: -
v_call: TRBV6-1
j_call: TRBJ2-7
cdr3_aa: CASSRSPGTTKYEQYF
cdr3_nt: TGTGCCAGCAGTAGATCCCCCGGGACTACAAAGTACGAGCAGTACTTC

d_call: -
clone_size: few
v_call: TRBV6-6
j_call: TRBJ2-5
cdr3_aa: CASRGMQETQYF
cdr3_nt: TGTGCCAGCAGAGGGATGCAAGAGACCCAGTACTTC

d_call: -
clone_size: few
v_call: TRBV7-2
j_call: TRBJ2-1
cdr3_aa: CASSLTGVSYNEQFF
cdr3_nt: TGTGCCAGCAGCTTAACCGGGGTATCCTACAATGAGCAGTTCTTC

d_call: -
clone_size: -
v_call: TRBV20-1
j_call: TRBJ2-7
cdr3_aa: CSARLGTSYEQYF
cdr3_nt: TGCAGTGCTAGACTGGGGACAAGCTACGAGCAGTACTTC

d_call: -
clone_size: -
v_call: TRBV2
j_call: TRBJ1-1
cdr3_aa: CASSRSSGTTNTEAFF
cdr3_nt: TGTGCCAGCAGTCGATCCTCCGGGACAACGAACACTGAAGCTTTCTTT

d_call: -
clone_size: few
v_call: TRBV7-6
j_call: TRBJ2-7
cdr3_aa: CASSLAASAYEQYF
cdr3_nt: TGTGCCAGCAGCTTAGCCGCGTCGGCCTACGAGCAGTACTTC

d_call: TRBD1
clone_size: -
v_call: TRBV7-9
j_call: TRBJ1-4
cdr3_aa: CASSLGRGLGEKLFF
cdr3_nt: TGTGCCAGCAGCTTAGGCAGGGGGCTCGGAGAAAAACTGTTTTTT

d_call: -
clone_size: -
v_call: TRBV20-1
j_call: TRBJ2-1
cdr3_aa: CSARDYTSVGEQFF
cdr3_nt: TGCAGTGCTAGGGACTATACTTCGGTTGGTGAGCAGTTCTTC

d_call: TRBD1
clone_size: -
v_call: TRBV5-1
j_call: TRBJ2-1
cdr3_aa: CASSGDRGRIYNEQFF
cdr3_nt: TGCGCCAGCAGCGGAGACAGGGGGCGCATCTACAATGAGCAGTTCTTC

d_call: -
clone_size: -
v_call: TRBV7-2
j_call: TRBJ1-2
cdr3_aa: CASSLEARGPWGYTF
cdr3_nt: TGTGCCAGCAGCTTAGAAGCCCGGGGCCCATGGGGCTACACCTTC

d_call: -
clone_size: once
v_call: TRBV6-1
j_call: TRBJ1-2
cdr3_aa: CAITKGRDGQYGYTF
cdr3_nt: TGTGCCATTACGAAAGGCCGGGACGGACAATATGGCTACACCTTC

d_call: TRBD1
clone_size: many
v_call: TRBV29-1
j_call: TRBJ2-7
cdr3_aa: CSVGQGTYEQYF
cdr3_nt: TGCAGCGTGGGACAGGGCACCTACGAGCAGTACTTC

d_call: TRBD1
clone_size: once
v_call: TRBV4-1
j_call: TRBJ2-7
cdr3_aa: CASSPTGQGVTYEQYF
cdr3_nt: TGCGCCAGCAGCCCTACCGGACAGGGGGTTACCTACGAGCAGTACTTC

d_call: TRBD2
clone_size: -
v_call: TRBV20-1
j_call: TRBJ2-2
cdr3_aa: CSARDLSSGGADTGELFF
cdr3_nt: TGCAGTGCTAGAGACCTATCTAGCGGGGGGGCGGACACCGGGGAGCTGTTTTTT

d_call: -
clone_size: -
v_call: TRBV28
j_call: TRBJ2-3
cdr3_aa: CASSLYGYRTDTQYF
cdr3_nt: TGTGCCAGCAGTTTATATGGGTATCGCACAGATACGCAGTATTTT

d_call: -
clone_size: -
v_call: TRBV29-1
j_call: TRBJ2-1
cdr3_aa: CSVEGRNYNEQFF
cdr3_nt: TGCAGCGTTGAGGGTCGGAACTACAATGAGCAGTTCTTC

d_call: -
clone_size: few
v_call: TRBV4-3
j_call: TRBJ2-1
cdr3_aa: CASSRLGNYNEQFF
cdr3_nt: TGCGCCAGCAGCCGACTAGGGAATTACAATGAGCAGTTCTTC

d_call: -
clone_size: -
v_call: TRBV12-3/TRBV12-4
j_call: TRBJ1-2
cdr3_aa: CASSLTLIGYTF
cdr3_nt: TGTGCCAGCAGTTTGACCCTCATTGGCTACACCTTC

d_call: TRBD1
clone_size: -
v_call: TRBV20-1
j_call: TRBJ2-7
cdr3_aa: CSARLLTGTESYEQYF
cdr3_nt: TGCAGTGCTAGACTATTAACCGGGACAGAGTCCTACGAGCAGTACTTC

d_call: -
clone_size: few
v_call: TRBV12-3/TRBV12-4
j_call: TRBJ1-6
cdr3_aa: CASRDIGNSPLHF
cdr3_nt: TGTGCCAGCAGGGACATAGGAAATTCACCCCTCCACTTT

d_call: -
clone_size: few
v_call: TRBV20-1
j_call: TRBJ2-2
cdr3_aa: CSAPRGTGELFF
cdr3_nt: TGCAGTGCTCCCCGGGGCACCGGGGAGCTGTTTTTT

d_call: -
clone_size: -
v_call: TRBV3-1
j_call: TRBJ1-1
cdr3_aa: CASSQEWGNTEAFF
cdr3_nt: TGTGCCAGCAGCCAAGAATGGGGGAACACTGAAGCTTTCTTT

d_call: TRBD2
clone_size: -
v_call: TRBV2
j_call: TRBJ2-5
cdr3_aa: CASRGAGGTKRTQYF
cdr3_nt: TGTGCCAGCAGGGGAGCGGGGGGAACCAAGAGGACCCAGTACTTC

d_call: TRBD2
clone_size: -
v_call: TRBV24-1
j_call: TRBJ2-3
cdr3_aa: CATSDWRLAGGLDTQYF
cdr3_nt: TGTGCCACCAGTGATTGGCGACTAGCGGGAGGTCTGGATACGCAGTATTTT

d_call: TRBD1
clone_size: -
v_call: TRBV12-3/TRBV12-4
j_call: TRBJ1-2
cdr3_aa: CASRQGTVTNYGYTF
cdr3_nt: TGTGCCAGCAGGCAGGGGACAGTAACTAACTATGGCTACACCTTC

d_call: -
clone_size: -
v_call: TRBV28
j_call: TRBJ2-1
cdr3_aa: CASSLGRTGDNEQFF
cdr3_nt: TGTGCCAGCAGTTTAGGCAGAACGGGGGACAATGAGCAGTTCTTC

d_call: TRBD2
clone_size: few
v_call: TRBV19
j_call: TRBJ2-7
cdr3_aa: CASSIAAGGATYEQYF
cdr3_nt: TGTGCCAGTAGTATAGCAGCGGGAGGAGCCACCTACGAGCAGTACTTC

d_call: -
clone_size: few
v_call: TRBV7-2
j_call: TRBJ2-3
cdr3_aa: CASSLGQGGKTDTQYF
cdr3_nt: TGTGCCAGCAGCTTGGGACAAGGAGGGAAGACAGATACGCAGTATTTT

d_call: TRBD1
clone_size: -
v_call: TRBV6-1
j_call: TRBJ1-2
cdr3_aa: CASYSGTGSGYTF
cdr3_nt: TGTGCCAGTTACTCCGGGACAGGGAGCGGCTATACCTTC